This T cell receptor (beta chain) derives from a study of blood T cell repertoires in COVID-19. Study-wide background: T cells, B-cell-depleted T cells, or PBMCs supplied cDNA or gDNA.

V lost 4 bases to trimming and J lost 3 bases, with 19 bases between them. Germline CDR1 and CDR2: SEHNR and FQNEAQ (reference sequence). CDR3 size: 16 residues. Original processing methods: Amplification from reference gene primers served as the basis for estimated nucleated cell counts. Clones were read by immunoSEQ multiplex PCR, and TCRdb kept only the in-frame ones, dropping some. V and J calls and clone size come straight from that table; D and trimming were deduced from the DNA. This table has under 250,000 clones, about 85% appearing once. Sequenced material: peripheral blood. The chain couples TRBV7-9 to TRBJ2-7, with D perhaps TRBD2 (6 bases). The clonotype comes from a man in his fifties who had recovered from COVID-19. Here the CDR3 reads CASSYGTWRGHYEQYF. The CDR3 DNA follows: TGTGCCAGCAGCTACGGAACGTGGAGGGGCCACTACGAGCAGTACTTC.